One sample yielded the 9 T cell receptor beta chains listed below, sequenced in a study of cytomegalovirus exposure and HLA in healthy donors (dated by TCRdb to the late 2010s). The method was the immunoSEQ multiplex PCR assay. A mixture of 60 forward primers for TCR Vbeta segments and 13 reverse primers for TCR Jbeta segments was used in the multiplex PCR. TCRdb stores this immuneACCESS table with in-frame sequences only. Part of the clones is absent; in the studies checked, under half of the shortfall reflects unresolved V genes, and no reason is known for the rest. This sample lists some 220,000 clones; around four fifths were detected once. The ten most abundant clones make up over 0.5% of the sample. Source material: PBMCs. These receptors were taken from a woman aged 40 to 49 in good health and CMV-seronegative.

The chain has TRBV6-6 and TRBJ1-5, with D perhaps TRBD1 (5 bases). The CDR3 is 16 amino acids. Trimming removed 2 bases from V and 0 bases from J, with 11 bases in between. Germline values: CDR1 MNHNY, CDR2 SVGAGI (reference sequence). The CDR3 protein is CASSYLGGDSNQPQHF. In DNA, the CDR3 is TGTGCCAGCAGTTACCTGGGGGGGGATAGCAATCAGCCCCAGCATTTT.

This clone has just a few counts. This chain joins TRBV27 and TRBJ2-7; 7 positions match TRBD1. Per germline, CDR1 MNHEY and CDR2 SMNVEV (reference sequence). The CDR3 spans 15 residues. Trimming at V came to 6 bases and at J to 2 bases, leaving 10 bases not matched to a gene. DNA for the CDR3: TGTGCCAGCAGATCCACAGGGACAGCTCCCTACGAGCAGTACTTC. It encodes CASRSTGTAPYEQYF.

V and J are TRBV5-1 and TRBJ2-5; tentative D call: TRBD1 (6 bases). V lost 0 bases, J lost 5 bases, and 23 bases lay in between. This CDR3 is 18 amino acids long. CDR1 and CDR2 (germline): SGHRS, YFSETQ. The CDR3 here is CASSLGSQGSGRGETQYF. CDR3 sequence (DNA): TGCGCCAGCAGCTTGGGGTCCCAGGGGTCAGGACGAGGGGAGACCCAGTACTTC.

This sequence joins TRBV29-1 and TRBJ1-1, with D uncertain. Trimming removed 4 bases at V and 6 bases at J, with 12 bases between. The germline gives CDR1 SQVTM, CDR2 ANQGSEA. The CDR3 covers 12 residues. For the CDR3, the DNA is TGCAGCGTTGTCGGAGTCAGTCCTGAAGCTTTCTTT. It codes for CSVVGVSPEAFF.

This clone was recorded only once. This sequence joins TRBV5-8 and TRBJ1-2, with TRBD1 matching over 7 bases. Per germline, CDR1 SGHTS and CDR2 YDEGEE. The length of the CDR3 is 14 residues. V lost 1 base and J lost 4; bases outside the gene matches: 4. Here the CDR3 DNA reads TGTGCCAGCAGCTTGCGGGGACAGTCCTATGGCTACACCTTC. Protein: CASSLRGQSYGYTF. Full variable domain (outside the CDR3, taken from reference TRBV5-8 and TRBJ1-2): EAGVTQSPTHLIKTRGQQATLRCSPISGHTSVYWYQQALGLGLQFLLWYDEGEERNRGNFPPRFSGRQFPNYSSELNVNALELEDSALYLCASSLRGQSYGYTFGSGTRLTVV.

The CDR3 region is CASSPSQDTRWGYTF. The CDR3 region has the DNA TGTGCCAGCAGTCCCTCCCAGGACACGCGTTGGGGCTACACCTTC. This sequence joins TRBV28 and TRBJ1-2; D possibly corresponds to TRBD1 (5 bases). The CDR3 covers 15 residues. Between the trimmed V and J ends, which lost 5 bases and 8 bases, there was a span of 21 bases. In germline, CDR1 is MDHEN, CDR2 SYDVKM.

The chain recombines TRBV19 with TRBJ1-5, with D possibly being TRBD1 (5 bases). Germline V gene data show CDR1 as LNHDA and CDR2 as SQIVND (reference sequence). Trimming removed 5 bases from V and 1 base from J, with 12 bases in between. The CDR3 is 15 residues long. This chain's CDR3 is CASSAQGLSNQPQHF. In DNA form, the CDR3 reads TGTGCCAGTAGTGCCCAGGGCTTGAGCAATCAGCCCCAGCATTTT.

The rearrangement uses TRBV11-1 and TRBJ2-2; 7 bases fit TRBD1. CDR3 length: 15 residues. V was pared by 6 bases and J by 0 bases, with 4 bases of the junction left unmatched. Germline V gene data show CDR1 as SGHAT and CDR2 as FQDESV (reference sequence). CDR3 sequence (DNA): TGTGCCAGCAGACGACAGGGCTCGAACACCGGGGAGCTGTTTTTT. Amino acids: CASRRQGSNTGELFF.

This sequence joins TRBV2 and TRBJ1-2; TRBD1 matches at 10 bases. V lost 2 bases to trimming and J lost 2 bases; unmatched junction nucleotides: 2. CDR3 length: 15 residues. Germline-derived CDR1 and CDR2 are SNHLY and FYNNEI. The DNA for the CDR3 is TGTGCCAGCAGTGAAAAGGACAGGGGGAACTATGGCTACACCTTC. It is translated as CASSEKDRGNYGYTF.